What follows are 13 T cell receptor beta chains derived from one specimen sequenced in a study of T cell repertoires in cytomegalovirus infection. TCRdb redid the calling of the reads with MiXCR, one entry per CDR3 protein. Here the sample spans roughly 800,000 distinct CDR3 sequences, almost 30% being singletons. No antigen is known for these receptors. Sequencing used cultured CD8+ T cells from PBMCs, obtained from culture after CMV antigen stimulation. Receptors were obtained from a human donor in good health (CMV status not recorded). Some clones in this sample may be carry-over from other donors' samples.

The rearrangement joins TRBV9 to TRBJ1-2, with a possible D match to TRBD1 (6 bases). In germline, CDR1 is SGDLS, CDR2 YYNGEE. Trimming removed 1 base from V and 3 bases from J, with 22 bases in between. The CDR3 loop spans 18 amino acids. CDR3 DNA: TGTGCCAGCAGCGTACACACAAACCTACAGGGAATTGACTATGGCTACACCTTC. It codes for CASSVHTNLQGIDYGYTF.

There are many counts of this clonotype. The V call is TRBV6-5, the J call TRBJ1-4; D gene uncertain. CDR1 is MNHEY and CDR2 is SVGAGI in the germline V gene. CDR3 length: 15 residues. With 2 bases removed from V and 0 bases from J, the gap between germline ends came to 7 bases. In DNA, the CDR3 is TGTGCCAGCAGTTACAAGATTGCAACTAATGAAAAACTGTTTTTT. It translates to CASSYKIATNEKLFF.

V is TRBV6-2 or TRBV6-3 and J is TRBJ2-1; TRBD2 aligns across 13 bases. With 2 bases clipped from V and 6 bases from J, the junction kept 4 bases outside the gene matches. Germline CDR1 is MNHEY and CDR2 is SVGEGT. The CDR3 contains 16 residues. This CDR3 is CASSYTSGGASNEQFF. CDR3 coding DNA: TGTGCCAGCAGTTACACTAGCGGGGGGGCCAGCAATGAGCAGTTCTTC.

The chain has TRBV27 and TRBJ2-7, with D possibly matching TRBD2 (6 bases). Germline CDR1 MNHEY, CDR2 SMNVEV (reference sequence). The CDR3 covers 15 residues. V was cut by 5 bases and J by 4 bases, with 18 bases left in between. This CDR3 reads CASSITGTGLYEQYF. Written as DNA, the CDR3 is TGTGCCAGCAGTATTACCGGGACGGGACTTTACGAGCAGTACTTC.

The chain recombines TRBV14 with TRBJ1-5, with D unclear. V dropped 7 bases and J dropped 0 bases, with 13 bases sitting between them. The germline gives CDR1 SGHDN, CDR2 FVKESK. CDR3 length: 15 residues. CDR3 nucleotides: TGTGCCAGCACCCCATACGGTTTTAGCAATCAGCCCCAGCATTTT. Its protein product is CASTPYGFSNQPQHF.

This clonotype was recorded many times. The chain couples TRBV7-2 to TRBJ2-3; TRBD2 is a possible D gene (7 bases). The CDR3 length is 15 residues. Germline V gene lookup returns CDR1 SGHTA and CDR2 FQGNSA. V was pared by 7 bases and J by 3 bases, with 17 bases between. The CDR3: CASIQKGGPTDTQYF. CDR3 DNA: TGTGCCAGCATCCAAAAGGGGGGGCCAACAGATACGCAGTATTTT.

This clonotype showed up just a few times. The J gene is TRBJ2-3, the V gene TRBV7-9; TRBD2 agrees at 9 bases. V gave up 1 base and J gave up 3 bases; unmatched junction bases: 5. Germline assignment: CDR1 SEHNR and CDR2 FQNEAQ (reference sequence). The CDR3 totals 16 residues. The CDR3 nucleotides read TGTGCCAGCAGCTTAGGGGCTAGCGGGATTACAGATACGCAGTATTTT. Amino acid sequence: CASSLGASGITDTQYF.

This clonotype was seen more than once but under ten times. This rearrangement joins TRBV19 to TRBJ2-5, with D possibly TRBD2 on 7 matching bases. V shed 2 bases and J shed 4 bases, with 17 bases lying between them. Germline CDR1 is LNHDA and CDR2 is SQIVND (reference sequence). This CDR3 region has 16 residues. This CDR3 reads CASSIPRPGGPETQYF. CDR3 sequence (DNA): TGTGCCAGTAGTATACCCCGGCCGGGGGGCCCAGAGACCCAGTACTTC.

This clonotype came up a few times. The chain employs TRBV19 and TRBJ2-2; weak D call: TRBD1 (5 bases). The CDR3 totals 12 residues. The V end lost 8 bases, the J end lost 5 bases, and 9 bases lay between the germline ends. From germline, CDR1 is LNHDA and CDR2 SQIVND (reference sequence). The CDR3 loop reads CASLGVTGELFF. The CDR3 DNA reads as TGTGCCAGTTTAGGGGTAACCGGGGAGCTGTTTTTT. The full variable domain, its missing parts supplied by reference TRBV19 and TRBJ2-2, is DGGITQSPKYLFRKEGQNVTLSCEQNLNHDAMYWYRQDPGQGLRLIYYSQIVNDFQKGDIAEGYSVSREKKESFPLTVTSAQKNPTAFYLCASLGVTGELFFGEGSRLTVL.

Only a few counts were recorded for this clonotype. The rearrangement joins TRBV2 to TRBJ1-1; D unresolved. Deletions cut 3 bases from V and 8 bases from J, with 13 bases between. The CDR3 has 13 residues. Germline values: CDR1 SNHLY, CDR2 FYNNEI. The CDR3 protein is CASSEGRAPEAFF. DNA of the CDR3: TGTGCCAGCAGTGAGGGCCGGGCCCCCGAAGCTTTCTTT.

This clonotype was counted only a few times. This chain links TRBV27 with TRBJ2-3; TRBD2 agrees at 7 bases. CDR3 length: 14 amino acids. Trimming cost V 9 bases and J 0 bases; bases outside gene matches: 6. The germline CDR1 and CDR2 sequences are MNHEY and SMNVEV (reference sequence). The DNA of the CDR3 is TGTGCCAGTGGGGGGGAACGTAGCACAGATACGCAGTATTTT. Translated: CASGGERSTDTQYF.

This clonotype was found a few times. The chain recombines TRBV12-5 with TRBJ1-1; D is uncertain. This CDR3 region has 14 residues. Germline V gene data show CDR1 as LGHNT and CDR2 as FRNRAP. The V gene lost 7 bases and the J gene lost 3 bases, with 15 bases spanning the gap. CDR3 region: CASALDRSYTEAFF. For the CDR3, the DNA is TGTGCTAGTGCCCTAGACCGAAGCTACACTGAAGCTTTCTTT.

The CDR3 sequence is CSASGLVPPTDTQYF. The CDR3 DNA reads as TGCAGTGCCAGTGGGCTAGTCCCCCCCACAGATACGCAGTATTTT. This chain joins TRBV20-1 and TRBJ2-3, with D uncertain. Germline V gene lookup returns CDR1 DFQATT and CDR2 SNEGSKA (reference sequence). Trimming left V 6 bases short and J 2 bases short, with 18 bases between. This CDR3 spans 15 amino acids.